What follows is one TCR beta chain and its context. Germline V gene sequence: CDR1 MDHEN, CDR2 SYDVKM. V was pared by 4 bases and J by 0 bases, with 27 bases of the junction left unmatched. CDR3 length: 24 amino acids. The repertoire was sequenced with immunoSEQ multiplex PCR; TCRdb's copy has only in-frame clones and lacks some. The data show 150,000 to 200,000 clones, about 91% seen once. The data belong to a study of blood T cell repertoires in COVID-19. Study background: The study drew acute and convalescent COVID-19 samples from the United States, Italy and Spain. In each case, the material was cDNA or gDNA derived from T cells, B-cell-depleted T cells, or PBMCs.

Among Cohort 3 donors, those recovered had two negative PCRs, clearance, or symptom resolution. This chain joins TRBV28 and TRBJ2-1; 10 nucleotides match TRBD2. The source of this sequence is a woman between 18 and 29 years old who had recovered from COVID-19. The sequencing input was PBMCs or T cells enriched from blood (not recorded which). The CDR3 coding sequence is TGTGCCAGCAGTTCCTTCCGGGACAGGTCAGGGGCTAGCGGGAGACCTAGCTCCTACAATGAGCAGTTCTTC. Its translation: CASSSFRDRSGASGRPSSYNEQFF.